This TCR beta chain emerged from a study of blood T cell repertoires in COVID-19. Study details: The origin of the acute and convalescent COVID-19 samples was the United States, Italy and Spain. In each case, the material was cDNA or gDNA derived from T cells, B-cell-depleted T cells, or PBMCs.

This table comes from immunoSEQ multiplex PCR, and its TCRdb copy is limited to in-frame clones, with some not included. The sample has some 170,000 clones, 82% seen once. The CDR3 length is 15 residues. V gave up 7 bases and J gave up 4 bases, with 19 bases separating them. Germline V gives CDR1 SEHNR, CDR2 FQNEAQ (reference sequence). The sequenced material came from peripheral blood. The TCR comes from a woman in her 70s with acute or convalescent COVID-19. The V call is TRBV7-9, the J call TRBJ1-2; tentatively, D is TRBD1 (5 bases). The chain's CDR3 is CASTKGGREGYGYTF. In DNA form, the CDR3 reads TGTGCCAGCACCAAGGGAGGCAGGGAAGGCTATGGCTACACCTTC.